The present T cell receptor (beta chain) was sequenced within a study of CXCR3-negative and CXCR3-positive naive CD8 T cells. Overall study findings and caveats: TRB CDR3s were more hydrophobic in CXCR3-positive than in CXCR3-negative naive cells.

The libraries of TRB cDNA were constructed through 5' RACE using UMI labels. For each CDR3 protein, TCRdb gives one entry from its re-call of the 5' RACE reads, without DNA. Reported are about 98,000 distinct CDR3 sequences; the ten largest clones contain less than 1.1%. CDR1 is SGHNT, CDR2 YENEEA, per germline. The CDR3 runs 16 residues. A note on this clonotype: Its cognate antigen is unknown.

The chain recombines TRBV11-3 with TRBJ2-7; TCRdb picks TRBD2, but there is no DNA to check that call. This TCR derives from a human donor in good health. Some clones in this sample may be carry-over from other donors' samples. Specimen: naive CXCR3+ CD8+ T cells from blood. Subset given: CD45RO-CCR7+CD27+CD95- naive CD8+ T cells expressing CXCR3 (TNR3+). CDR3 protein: CASSLTQLAGVYEQYF.